Sequencing of this T cell receptor (beta chain) was carried out in a study of T cells expressing NK-cell markers. Across the whole study: Repertoires of TCR beta were obtained from T cells sorted as CD3+CD56+NKG2C+, CD3+CD56+NKG2C- and CD3+CD56-NKG2C+.

This CDR3 region has 16 residues. Germline V gives CDR1 SNHLY, CDR2 FYNNEI. The authors generated TCR beta cDNA through 5'RACE template switching with UMIs. TCRdb reanalyzed the 5' RACE reads and collapses them to one entry per CDR3 protein, without DNA. The listing records approximately 170,000 distinct CDR3 sequences. Sequencing used blood T cells: a sorted CD56 or NKG2C T cell subset, CD4+ or CD8+ T cells, or bulk PBMC T cells (not recorded which). J is TRBJ2-7 and V is TRBV2; TCRdb calls TRBD1, which cannot be checked without DNA. This receptor was taken from a man aged 18 to 69 in good health. The CDR3 here is CASSEASRQGRWEQYF.